This TCR beta chain comes out of a study of shared clonotypes between healthy human individuals. Looking at the study overall: CD4 naive and memory got three plates each, CD8 naive two, CD8 memory one.

Splitting of CD4+ cells produced CD45RA+ naive and CD45RA-negative memory subsets. Germline-derived CDR1 and CDR2 are SGHAT and FQNNGV. The CDR3 is 15 amino acids. The ends lost 5 bases at V and 1 base at J; junction bases unmatched: 6. Method: immunoSEQ multiplex PCR; TCRdb's copy keeps in-frame clones and lacks some. The sample carries roughly 680,000 clones, about two thirds recorded once. Sequencing was performed on memory CD4+ T cells sorted from blood. As to subset: CD45RA-negative fraction. This sequence joins TRBV11-2 and TRBJ2-3; 7 bases align to TRBD2. The sequence was collected from a woman younger than 45 in good health. This chain's CDR3 is CASSTSSGGTDTQYF. CDR3 bases: TGTGCCAGCAGCACCTCTAGCGGTGGCACAGATACGCAGTATTTT.